This is a list of T cell receptor beta chains from one sample in a study of T-cell reconstitution after alpha-beta-depleted transplantation in children. Each CDR3 protein gets one entry after TCRdb re-called the PCR reads with MiXCR. The sample shows 600,000 to 700,000 distinct CDR3 sequences, about an eighth of them seen only once. Sequenced material: PBMCs, taken before TCRalphabeta/CD19-depleted stem cell transplant. The receptors come from a girl aged 2 to 9 with congenital amegakaryocytic thrombocytopenia, due to receive a stem cell transplant. The CDR3 runs from the conserved cysteine through the conserved F or W. D genes are given only for firm matches. The size entry is marked missing in some rows and otherwise reads once, few, many or a size class.

>.|TRBV20-1|TRBJ2-7|14|TRBD2
CSAILAGGPSEQYF
TGCAGTGCTATCCTAGCGGGAGGGCCTTCTGAGCAGTACTTC
>.|TRBV7-6|TRBJ2-7|16|TRBD1
CASSLTTGTGSYEQYF
TGTGCCAGCAGCCTAACTACCGGGACAGGGAGCTACGAGCAGTACTTC
>many|TRBV5-1|TRBJ2-2|14|TRBD1
CASSRDSAVGELFF
TGCGCCAGCAGTCGGGACAGCGCGGTCGGGGAGCTGTTTTTT
>many|TRBV9|TRBJ2-1|13|TRBD2
CASGGTNYNEQFF
TGTGCCAGCGGTGGGACTAACTACAATGAGCAGTTCTTC
>few|TRBV4-2|TRBJ2-3|22|TRBD2
CASSHRGAGGRATSGSPDTQYF
TGTGCCAGCAGCCACCGTGGTGCGGGGGGGCGTGCGACTAGCGGGAGTCCAGATACGCAGTATTTT
>many|TRBV7-9|TRBJ2-5|16|TRBD2
CASSFRTGTRQETQYF
TGTGCCAGCAGCTTTCGGACCGGGACTAGACAAGAGACCCAGTACTTC
>.|TRBV27|TRBJ2-7|14|.
CASSRASQLYEQYF
TGTGCCAGCAGTCGAGCTAGCCAGCTCTACGAGCAGTACTTC
>.|TRBV27|TRBJ2-1|13|.
CASSSLSGRGQFF
TGTGCCAGCAGTTCACTTTCGGGACGGGGGCAGTTCTTC
>few|TRBV7-2|TRBJ2-2|13|.
CASSPWGYGELFF
TGTGCCAGCAGCCCCTGGGGTTACGGGGAGCTGTTTTTT
>many|TRBV12-3/TRBV12-4|TRBJ2-5|13|.
CASSPLTEEAQYF
TGTGCCAGCAGTCCGCTGACGGAAGAGGCCCAGTACTTC
>many|TRBV4-1|TRBJ2-1|16|.
CASSQPHLGRDNEQFF
TGCGCCAGCAGCCAACCCCACCTAGGACGAGACAATGAGCAGTTCTTC
>few|TRBV9|TRBJ2-2|15|.
CASSVRLDHGGELFF
TGTGCCAGCAGCGTACGACTAGATCACGGAGGGGAGCTGTTTTTT
>.|TRBV5-1|TRBJ2-7|17|.
CASSLVTGANSVYEQYF
TGCGCCAGCAGCTTGGTCACCGGGGCAAATAGTGTCTACGAGCAGTACTTC
>few|TRBV3-1|TRBJ2-7|13|.
CASSQDWSYEQYF
TGTGCCAGCAGCCAAGATTGGAGCTACGAGCAGTACTTC
>few|TRBV12-3/TRBV12-4|TRBJ2-1|16|.
CASSSTAPSVDNEQFF
TGTGCCAGCAGTTCCACGGCCCCTAGCGTAGACAATGAGCAGTTCTTC
>.|TRBV29-1|TRBJ2-1|14|TRBD2
CSVPGGRGYNEQFF
TGCAGCGTTCCCGGCGGGAGGGGCTACAATGAGCAGTTCTTC
>many|TRBV29-1|TRBJ2-7|12|TRBD2
CSVVGLTYEQYF
TGCAGCGTTGTGGGACTAACCTACGAGCAGTACTTC
>few|TRBV5-1|TRBJ2-1|16|TRBD2
CASSQNPGTSGIEQFF
TGCGCCAGCAGCCAAAACCCCGGGACTAGCGGGATTGAGCAGTTCTTC
>few|TRBV25-1|TRBJ2-5|14|.
CASSEPHRWWAQYF
TGTGCCAGCAGTGAACCCCACCGATGGTGGGCCCAGTACTTC
>.|TRBV5-1|TRBJ1-2|14|TRBD1
CASSGGQVGYGYTF
TGCGCCAGCAGCGGGGGACAGGTGGGCTATGGCTACACCTTC